The 16 T cell receptor beta chains given below trace back to one sample, sequenced in a study of cytomegalovirus exposure and HLA in healthy donors. The repertoire was sequenced with immunoSEQ multiplex PCR; TCRdb's copy has only in-frame clones and lacks some. The sample lists 120,000 to 150,000 clones, roughly 89% seen once, with 4.5% in the top ten. Sequences were obtained from PBMCs. Receptors were obtained from a man younger than 30 in good health and CMV-seropositive.

This clone was counted a single time. The chain has TRBV6-1 and TRBJ2-5; 7 bases line up with TRBD2. The CDR3 runs to 15 residues. Germline V gene data show CDR1 as MNHNS and CDR2 as SASEGT. With 4 bases clipped from V and 7 bases from J, the junction kept 12 bases outside the gene matches. This CDR3 is CASSAQKLGGGTQYF. The CDR3 region has the DNA TGTGCCAGCAGTGCACAAAAACTGGGCGGGGGGACCCAGTACTTC.

This clone was counted between two and nine times. V and J are TRBV4-1 and TRBJ1-6; 8 bases are a match to TRBD1. Losses at the gene ends were 1 base for V and 9 bases for J; bases not matched to a gene: 11. Looked up from germline, CDR1 is MGHRA and CDR2 is YSYEKL. The CDR3 is made up of 17 amino acids. The CDR3 loop is CASSQVGQGARGSPLHF. The CDR3 DNA follows: TGCGCCAGCAGCCAAGTAGGCCAGGGGGCGAGGGGTTCACCCCTCCACTTT.

The chain is built from TRBV7-9 and TRBJ2-7; 10 bases align to TRBD1. Germline CDR1 and CDR2: SEHNR and FQNEAQ (reference sequence). This CDR3 region has 15 residues. The J segment lost 2 bases and the V segment lost 5 bases, leaving 6 bases of the junction unmatched. CDR3 DNA sequence: TGTGCCAGCAGCCATTCGGGACAGGGGACCTACGAGCAGTACTTC. It encodes CASSHSGQGTYEQYF.

The rearrangement joins TRBV6-5 to TRBJ1-3, with D uncertain. From germline, CDR1 is MNHEY and CDR2 SVGAGI. V lost 7 bases to trimming and J lost 1 base, with 8 bases between them. The CDR3 is made up of 13 amino acids. The CDR3 sequence is CASTPGSGNTIYF. The CDR3 DNA follows: TGTGCCAGCACGCCGGGGTCTGGAAACACCATATATTTT.

This sequence joins TRBV10-3 and TRBJ2-3, with a weak D call TRBD2 (5 bases). The CDR3 consists of 14 residues. The V gene lost 2 bases and the J gene lost 5 bases, with 11 bases spanning the gap. Looked up from germline, CDR1 is ENHRY and CDR2 is SYGVKD. The CDR3 DNA reads TGTGCCATCAGTGAGGGACCGGCGGGAGATACGCAGTATTTT. Translating it yields CAISEGPAGDTQYF.

The rearrangement uses TRBV5-1 and TRBJ2-7; 8 bases fit TRBD1. This CDR3 has 16 residues. Germline CDR1 SGHRS, CDR2 YFSETQ. Unmatched junction bases numbered 10, after V lost 4 bases and J lost 1 base. The CDR3 protein is CASSRGQGAASYEQYF. CDR3 nucleotides: TGCGCCAGCAGCCGGGGGCAGGGGGCTGCGTCCTACGAGCAGTACTTC.

The chain recombines TRBV11-2 with TRBJ2-2; weak D call: TRBD1 (6 bases). CDR3 length: 15 amino acids. Trimming stripped 5 bases from V and 6 bases from J, with 16 bases between. Germline CDR1 and CDR2: SGHAT and FQNNGV. CDR3 region: CASSPFIGGPGELFF. The CDR3 coding sequence is TGTGCCAGCAGCCCCTTCATAGGGGGACCCGGGGAGCTGTTTTTT.

The sample holds one count of this clone. The chain links TRBV7-9 to TRBJ1-1; D gene ambiguous. The CDR3 spans 14 residues. Germline CDR1 and CDR2: SEHNR and FQNEAQ (reference sequence). V lost 5 bases and J 1 base, leaving 11 bases between the germline ends. The CDR3 nucleotides are TGTGCCAGCAGCCCCATGGTTAGGAACACTGAAGCTTTCTTT. Translation gives CASSPMVRNTEAFF.

The chain combines TRBV30 with TRBJ2-7, with TRBD1 matching over 9 bases. This CDR3 region has 14 residues. Unmatched junction bases numbered 3, after V lost 0 bases and J lost 3 bases. Germline V CDR1 and CDR2: GTSNPN, SVGIG (reference sequence). This CDR3 is CAWSVGTGNYEQYF. The DNA for the CDR3 is TGTGCCTGGAGTGTGGGGACAGGGAACTACGAGCAGTACTTC.

This chain links TRBV28 with TRBJ1-5; perhaps TRBD1 as D (5 bases). Trimming took off 6 bases at V and 6 bases at J, with 6 bases between the two ends. Germline V gene lookup returns CDR1 MDHEN and CDR2 SYDVKM. This CDR3 is 11 amino acids long. CDR3 residues: CASSTGQPQHF. In DNA form, the CDR3 reads TGTGCCAGCAGCACAGGTCAGCCCCAGCATTTT.

This sequence joins TRBV21-1 and TRBJ1-5; TRBD1, as called in the table, went unchecked against the DNA. TRBV21-1 is designated a pseudogene. The CDR3 consists of 14 residues. The CDR3 DNA sequence: TGTGCCATCCCCCCGGACAAGGGTAATCAGCCCCAGCATTTT. This codes for CAIPPDKGNQPQHF.

Here the CDR3 reads CASRGQGRTGANVLTF. In DNA, the CDR3 is TGTGCCAGCAGAGGACAGGGGCGGACTGGGGCCAACGTCCTGACTTTC. This chain links TRBV2 with TRBJ2-6, with 9 bases lining up with TRBD1. The CDR3 runs to 16 residues. The germline V gene has CDR1 SNHLY and CDR2 FYNNEI. The V and J ends lost 6 bases and 2 bases, in that order; junction bases with no gene match: 5. Supplemented by reference TRBV2 and TRBJ2-6, the full variable domain reads EPEVTQTPSHQVTQMGQEVILRCVPISNHLYFYWYRQILGQKVEFLVSFYNNEISEKSEIFDDQFSVERPDGSNFTLKIRSTKLEDSAMYFCASRGQGRTGANVLTFGAGSRLTVL.

Turning to this clone: The same CDR3 is also encoded by other DNA sequences in this sample. This sequence joins TRBV5-1 and TRBJ2-3; D may be TRBD1 (5 bases). V was clipped by 0 bases and J by 0 bases, with 8 bases between them. This CDR3 has 15 amino acids. The germline V gene encodes CDR1 SGHRS and CDR2 YFSETQ. This chain's CDR3 is CASSLVAGSTDTQYF. DNA of the CDR3: TGCGCCAGCAGCTTGGTGGCAGGGAGCACAGATACGCAGTATTTT.

The table lists this clone with a count of one. DNA of the CDR3: TGTGCCAGCAGTCTCGGGGGGGTGTCAAGGACTGAAGCTTTCTTT. It yields the protein CASSLGGVSRTEAFF. The chain links TRBV25-1 to TRBJ1-1; D might be TRBD1 (5 bases). The CDR3 runs 15 residues. V lost 5 bases to trimming and J lost 5 bases, with 18 bases between them. CDR1 is MGHDK, CDR2 SYGVNS, per germline. Looking up the rest from reference TRBV25-1 and TRBJ1-1 gives the full variable domain: EADIYQTPRYLVIGTGKKITLECSQTMGHDKMYWYQQDPGMELHLIHYSYGVNSTEKGDLSSESTVSRIRTEHFPLTLESARPSHTSQYLCASSLGGVSRTEAFFGQGTRLTVV.

Worth noting for this clone: This same CDR3 is encoded by further DNA sequences in the sample. The chain employs TRBV30 and TRBJ2-1; D perhaps matches TRBD1 (5 bases). From germline, CDR1 is GTSNPN and CDR2 SVGIG (reference sequence). The CDR3 sequence is 14 residues long. V lost 3 bases and J lost 8, with 17 bases in between. CDR3 amino acids: CAWRAGILFHEQFF. The CDR3 coding sequence is TGTGCCTGGAGGGCAGGGATTTTATTTCATGAGCAGTTCTTC.

The gene calls are TRBV6-1 and TRBJ2-7; 8 bases are a match to TRBD1. The CDR3 contains 14 residues. Germline assignment: CDR1 MNHNS and CDR2 SASEGT. Trimming removed 6 bases from V and 3 bases from J; junction bases left unmatched: 7. This chain's CDR3 is CASRGGGTGYEQYF. CDR3 in DNA: TGTGCCAGCAGGGGCGGCGGGACAGGCTACGAGCAGTACTTC.